This entry lists 3 T cell receptor beta chains sequenced from one sample in a study of Ad26.COV2.S vaccination and SARS-CoV-2 variants. The treatment was: about 20 received Ad26.COV2.S at low or high dose, single or two shots; about 5 received placebo; per-sample allocation not given. Sampling was done on day 63 after the first vaccine or placebo injection. The method was immunoSEQ multiplex PCR; TCRdb's version includes in-frame clones alone and lacks a portion of them. The sample lists approximately 460,000 clones, 89% occurring once. The starting material was peripheral blood, obtained in a trial of Ad26.COV2.S vaccine versus placebo. These TCRs come from a person between 18 and 65 years old who received the Ad26.COV2.S COVID-19 vaccine or a placebo.

The chain carries TRBV3-1 (or the pseudogene TRBV3-2) and TRBJ1-2; D call uncertain. Deletions cut 1 base from V and 4 bases from J, with 10 bases between. The CDR3 runs 14 residues. Looked up from germline, CDR1 is LGHDT and CDR2 is YNNKEL (reference sequence). CDR3 loop: CASSQVSASYGYTF. CDR3 coding DNA: TGTGCCAGCAGCCAAGTGTCAGCATCCTATGGCTACACCTTC.

This rearrangement joins TRBV27 to TRBJ1-4; TRBD1 agrees at 9 bases. V lost 5 bases and J lost 8; bases outside the gene matches: 9. The germline V gene encodes CDR1 MNHEY and CDR2 SMNVEV (reference sequence). There are 15 residues in the CDR3. The CDR3 DNA follows: TGTGCCAGCAGTAATCACAGGGGGCTAAGCGAAAAACTGTTTTTT. Translating it yields CASSNHRGLSEKLFF.

V is TRBV10-3 and J is TRBJ1-2; the D is unclear. The V gene lost 0 bases and the J gene lost 8 bases, with 7 bases spanning the gap. Germline loops: CDR1 ENHRY, CDR2 SYGVKD. This CDR3 contains 12 residues. Here the CDR3 reads CAISESYKGYTF. The DNA of the CDR3 is TGTGCCATCAGTGAGTCTTACAAAGGCTACACCTTC.